The 13 T cell receptor delta chains below come from one sample, sequenced in a study of γδ T cells in repeated Plasmodium falciparum infection. TCRdb redid clone calling on the multiplex PCR reads using CATT. There are around 50,000 delta-chain clones in the sample; roughly 1.6% occur only once, and over 6.5% lies in the top ten. Gammadelta T cells were flow-sorted from PBMC into Vgamma9/Vdelta2+ and Vdelta2-negative populations for bulk analysis. Sequenced sample: gamma-delta T cells from blood. These receptors originate from a pool of human donors (malaria-infected and uninfected, not separated).

About this clone itself: TCRdb pairs this DNA with a much larger clone's protein that differs at residue 12, likely a read error; the protein shown was translated from the DNA. The V and J genes are TRDV1 and TRDJ1; no clear D. The V end lost 1 base, the J end lost 3 bases, and 18 bases lay between the germline ends. Germline V gene lookup returns CDR1 TSWWSYY and CDR2 QGS. This CDR3 has 17 amino acids. The chain's CDR3 is CALGERYPGHVPDKLIF. The CDR3 DNA follows: TGTGCTCTTGGGGAACGGTACCCGGGGCATGTTCCCGATAAACTCATCTTT.

This clone was counted a few times. The protein TCRdb gives is from a much larger clone and does not agree with this DNA's translation at residue 3, likely a read error; the protein shown here comes from the DNA. This rearrangement joins TRDV1 to TRDJ1, with 12 bases lining up with TRDD3. The germline CDR1 and CDR2 sequences are TSWWSYY and QGS. This CDR3 contains 19 residues. The CDR3 here is CARGEFTPGRTGGYRTLIF. CDR3 nucleotides: TGTGCTCGTGGGGAATTTACTCCTGGCCGTACTGGGGGATACCGGACACTCATCTTT.

A word on this clone: A read error likely explains this, since a far larger clone differs by one base. The same CDR3 arises from other DNA sequences in this sample as well. The V call is TRDV1, the J call TRDJ1; D possibly uses TRDD2 or TRDD3 (5 bases each). The CDR3 runs to 13 residues. Per the germline V gene, CDR1 is TSWWSYY and CDR2 is QGS. This CDR3 is CALGDSYLDKLIF. CDR3 DNA: TGTGCTCTAGGGGACTCCTATCTCGATAAACTCATCTTT.

This clone showed up just a few times. This DNA translates differently at residue 9 from the TCRdb protein, which is that of a much larger clone; a read error is likely, and the protein shown is the DNA's own translation. The CDR3 loop reads CALGEPVSCARLLGASYTDKLIF. As DNA, the CDR3 is TGTGCTCTTGGGGAACCTGTGTCCTGCGCCCGTTTACTGGGGGCCTCGTACACCGATAAACTCATCTTT. This sequence joins TRDV1 and TRDJ1; 8 positions match TRDD3. This CDR3 has 23 residues. CDR1 TSWWSYY and CDR2 QGS come from the germline V gene. Trimming took 1 base from V and 0 from J; bases not matched to a gene: 25.

This clone was detected many times. This CDR3 is CALGERRLVPFSADKLIF. The CDR3 nucleotides are TGTGCTCTTGGGGAACGACGCCTAGTTCCCTTTTCGGCCGATAAACTCATCTTT. The chain uses TRDV1 and TRDJ1; D uncertain. The length of the CDR3 is 18 residues. Germline V gene lookup returns CDR1 TSWWSYY and CDR2 QGS. V was cut by 1 base and J by 3 bases, with 21 bases left in between.

At least ten counts were recorded for this clone. The protein TCRdb lists belongs to a much larger clone and differs from this DNA's translation at residue 3, which points to a read error; the protein shown is made from the DNA. V and J are TRDV1 and TRDJ2, with 10 nucleotides matching TRDD3. This CDR3 is built from 18 residues. Germline V gives CDR1 TSWWSYY, CDR2 QGS. In DNA form, the CDR3 reads TGTGCTCCTGGGGCTCTTCCTCCTCCCTGGGGGATAGCAGCACAACTCTTCTTT. This gives the protein CAPGALPPPWGIAAQLFF.

Worth noting for this clone: A read error likely explains why the TCRdb protein, taken from a much larger clone, differs from this DNA's translation at residue 6; the protein shown is translated from the DNA. The V gene is TRDV2, the J gene TRDJ1; 8 bases align to TRDD3. TCRdb offers no J gene call, so here the DNA was matched to germline to obtain one. This CDR3 is 17 amino acids long. Germline V lookup: CDR1 GEAIGNYY, CDR2 EKD. V lost 5 bases, J lost 0 bases, and 13 bases stayed unmatched. CDR3 sequence (DNA): TGTGCCTGTGTAGGGGTCGCTCTGGGGGACTACACCGATAAACTCATCTTT. This gives the protein CACVGVALGDYTDKLIF.

As regards this clone: TCRdb shows a much larger clone's protein in place of this DNA's translation, and the two differ at residue 14, likely through a read error; the protein shown is translated from the DNA. The V gene is TRDV2; the J gene was not called. Germline V gene data show CDR1 as GEAIGNYY and CDR2 as EKD. There are 16 residues in the CDR3. The CDR3 loop is CACDTVSYSNTDKPIF. CDR3 sequence (DNA): TGTGCCTGTGACACCGTCTCATATTCAAACACCGATAAACCCATCTTT.

Remarks on this clone: TCRdb has a much larger clone's protein, which differs at residue 9 from the translation of this DNA, likely because of a read error; what is shown is the protein translated from the DNA. The chain combines TRDV1 with TRDJ1; D ambiguous. V was pared by 0 bases and J by 7 bases, with 9 bases between. Germline CDR1 TSWWSYY, CDR2 QGS. CDR3 length equals 13 residues. CDR3 region: CALGELVGGKLIF. The CDR3 nucleotides are TGTGCTCTTGGGGAACTAGTGGGTGGTAAACTCATCTTT.

This clone was detected a few times. The TCRdb protein, from a much larger clone, departs from this DNA's translation at residue 5, likely by read error; the protein shown derives from the DNA. The chain carries TRDV1 and TRDJ1, with TRDD3 matching 10 bases. The CDR3 is 21 residues long. CDR1 is TSWWSYY, CDR2 QGS, per germline. The ends lost 4 bases at V and 7 bases at J; junction bases unmatched: 27. The CDR3 nucleotides read TGTGCTCTTGGGGTGCGTTCCTCTGTTTGGGGCAGGGAACTGGGGGATCTTAAACTCATCTTT. It encodes CALGVRSSVWGRELGDLKLIF.

This clone was seen repeatedly, ten times or more. The chain combines TRDV2 with TRDJ1; 9 bases are a match to TRDD3. The J gene comes from matching the DNA to germline here; TCRdb lacks it. CDR3 length: 18 residues. CDR1 and CDR2 (germline): GEAIGNYY, EKD. The trim removed 1 base at V and 0 bases at J, leaving 11 bases unmatched. For the CDR3, the DNA is TGTGCCTGTGACACGTCCACTGGGGGAACACTTTACACCGATAAACTCATCTTT. It yields the protein CACDTSTGGTLYTDKLIF.

About this clone itself: A read error is the likely source, as a far larger clone sits one nucleotide away. The sample contains more than one DNA sequence encoding this CDR3. V and J are TRDV1 and TRDJ2, with D perhaps being TRDD1 or TRDD3 (5 bases each). The J gene was not available in TCRdb and was assigned here by matching the DNA to germline segments. The CDR3 length is 21 residues. V was shortened by 3 bases and J by 4 bases, with 30 bases between the two germline ends. Per germline, CDR1 TSWWSYY and CDR2 QGS. CDR3 amino acids: CALGEESYHEMGKGETAQLFF. CDR3 in DNA: TGTGCTCTTGGGGAGGAGTCGTACCATGAAATGGGCAAAGGGGAGACAGCACAACTCTTCTTT.

This clone has a count of ten or more. TCRdb assigns this DNA the protein of a much larger clone, which departs from its translation at residue 20; this likely reflects a read error, and the protein shown comes from translating the DNA. The V gene is TRDV1, the J gene TRDJ1; 13 bases line up with TRDD3. CDR3 length: 22 amino acids. CDR1 is TSWWSYY and CDR2 is QGS in the germline V gene. This chain's CDR3 is CALGLPLGRSTGGYGTTDKPIF. The CDR3 bases are TGTGCTCTTGGGCTCCCATTAGGCCGTAGTACTGGGGGATACGGTACTACCGATAAACCCATCTTT.